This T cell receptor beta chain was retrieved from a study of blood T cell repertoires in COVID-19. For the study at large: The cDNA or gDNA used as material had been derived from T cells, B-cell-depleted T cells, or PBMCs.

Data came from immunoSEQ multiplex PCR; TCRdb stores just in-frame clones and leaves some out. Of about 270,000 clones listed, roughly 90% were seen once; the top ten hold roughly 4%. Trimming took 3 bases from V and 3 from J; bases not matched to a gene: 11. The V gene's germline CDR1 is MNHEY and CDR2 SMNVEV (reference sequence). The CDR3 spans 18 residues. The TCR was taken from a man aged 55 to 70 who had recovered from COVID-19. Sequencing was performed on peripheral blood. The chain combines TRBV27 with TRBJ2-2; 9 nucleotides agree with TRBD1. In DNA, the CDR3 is TGTGCCAGCAGTTTCTCCGGGACAGGGTCTGGGGACACCGGGGAGCTGTTTTTT. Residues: CASSFSGTGSGDTGELFF.